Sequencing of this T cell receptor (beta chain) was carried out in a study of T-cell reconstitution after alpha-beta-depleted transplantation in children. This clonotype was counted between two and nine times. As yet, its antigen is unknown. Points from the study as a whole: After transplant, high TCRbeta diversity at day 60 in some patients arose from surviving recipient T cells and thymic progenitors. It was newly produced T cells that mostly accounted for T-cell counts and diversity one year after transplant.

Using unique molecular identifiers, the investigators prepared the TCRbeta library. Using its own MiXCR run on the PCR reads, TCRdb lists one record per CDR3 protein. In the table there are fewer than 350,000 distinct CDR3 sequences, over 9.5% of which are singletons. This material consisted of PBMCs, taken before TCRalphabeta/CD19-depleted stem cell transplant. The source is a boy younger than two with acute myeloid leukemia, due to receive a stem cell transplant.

The CDR3 DNA reads TGTGCCAGCAGTTACTCTCGGCACCCCGGGGAGCTGTTTTTT. It encodes CASSYSRHPGELFF. The rearrangement joins TRBV6-5 to TRBJ2-2; D remains unclear. V gave up 0 bases and J gave up 6 bases, with 8 bases separating them. The germline gives CDR1 MNHEY, CDR2 SVGAGI. This CDR3 contains 14 residues.